This TCR beta chain is from a study of radiation and T cells in renal cell carcinoma. This clone was counted many times. Its cognate antigen is unknown. Assay used: immunoSEQ multiplex PCR; TCRdb lists only in-frame clones, some missing. Found here are some 16,000 clones, 50% of them singletons; the top ten hold around 43%. Trimming removed 6 bases at V and 1 base at J, with 6 bases between. The CDR3 extends over 12 amino acids. CDR1 is MNHEY and CDR2 is SMNVEV in the germline V gene (reference sequence). Study-wide results and caveats: Compared with controls, irradiated tumors showed greater TCR clonality. Tumor samples were small regions of approximately 0.92 g.

The treatment was: 15 Gy SBRT to primary tumor, nephrectomy 4 weeks later. Nephrectomy followed 15 Gy stereotactic body radiation by 4 weeks. The sequences come from tumor tissue, collected from a patient whose treatment included radiotherapy and nephrectomy. The chain recombines TRBV27 with TRBJ1-1; no clear D. The clonotype was recovered from a woman aged 55-69 years with renal cell carcinoma. The CDR3 protein is CASSRPNTEAFF. In nucleotides, the CDR3 is TGTGCCAGCAGCCGGCCGAACACTGAAGCTTTCTTT.